The 6 T cell receptor beta chains listed next were all sequenced from one sample in a study of blood T cell repertoires in COVID-19. Sequencing was performed with immunoSEQ multiplex PCR; in TCRdb, only in-frame clones are kept and a portion is missing. This table has 25,000 to 35,000 clones, less than 90% appearing once. The sequencing sample was made of peripheral blood. These receptors all come from a human donor in a cohort sampled during active COVID-19.

This sequence joins TRBV18 and TRBJ1-1; TRBD1 agrees at 10 bases. The CDR3 sequence is 12 residues long. Germline V gene data show CDR1 as KGHSH and CDR2 as LQKENI. V shed 4 bases and J 11 bases; nucleotides not matched to a gene: 4. The CDR3 nucleotides are TGTGCCAGCTCACTGGGGGACAGGGGCGCTTTCTTT. Protein sequence: CASSLGDRGAFF.

This chain uses TRBV7-6 with TRBJ2-2, with TRBD2 matching 12 bases. Germline V lookup: CDR1 SGHVS, CDR2 FNYEAQ. The CDR3 has 19 amino acids. V shed 5 bases, J shed 0 bases, and the junction held 10 bases outside the gene matches. Written as DNA, the CDR3 is TGTGCCAGCAGCCGCCGGGCTAGCGGGGGGGCCGCGAACACCGGGGAGCTGTTTTTT. Translating it yields CASSRRASGGAANTGELFF.

This clone was seen just once. This sequence joins TRBV6-2 or TRBV6-3 and TRBJ2-1; D is perhaps TRBD2 (6 bases). Germline lookup yields CDR1 MNHEY and CDR2 SVGEGT. This CDR3 is 16 amino acids long. The germline V and J ends were trimmed by 2 bases and 2 bases, with 13 bases remaining between them. The CDR3 sequence: CASSYKGGAPYNEQFF. The CDR3 coding sequence is TGTGCCAGCAGTTACAAGGGCGGGGCACCCTACAATGAGCAGTTCTTC.

This chain uses TRBV5-4 with TRBJ2-3; 9 nucleotides align to TRBD2. After removal of 1 base from V and 0 bases from J, the junction contained 0 bases not matched to a gene. Germline lookup yields CDR1 SGHNT and CDR2 YYREEE (reference sequence). This CDR3 contains 15 residues. CDR3 in amino acids: CASSLLAGSTDTQYF. The CDR3 nucleotides are TGTGCCAGCAGCTTGCTAGCGGGGAGCACAGATACGCAGTATTTT.

The genes are TRBV18 and TRBJ2-5, with D hard to call. This CDR3 is 14 amino acids long. Looked up from germline, CDR1 is KGHSH and CDR2 is LQKENI. The V and J ends lost 1 base and 2 bases respectively, with 8 bases between them. CDR3 in DNA: TGTGCCAGCTCACCACTGTCGTTTCAAGAGACCCAGTACTTC. It specifies CASSPLSFQETQYF.

The rearrangement links TRBV12-3 or TRBV12-4 to TRBJ1-1; no clear D gene. The V end was cut by 6 bases, the J end by 13 bases, with 15 bases between. The CDR3 totals 11 residues. DNA of the CDR3: TGTGCCAGCAGCACTATAGGATTAGTTTTCTTT. This sequence encodes CASSTIGLVFF.